This TCR beta chain derives from a study of cytomegalovirus exposure and HLA in healthy donors (dated by TCRdb to the late 2010s). With regard to the full study: An earlier analysis of roughly 630 of the donors reported about 250 Gb of sequence data and 117 million unique TCR beta sequences from 150 million to 200 million T cells. Using immunosequencing, the study profiled T cell repertoires from 640 or so subjects and related those repertoires to cytomegalovirus serostatus. All discovery cohort repertoires had been generated on a single sequencing platform. The study aimed to test whether cataloging public T cell receptors could reveal signatures of past pathogen exposure. To study patterns of TCR occurrence, a later analysis re-analyzed previously published TCR beta repertoires from hundreds of donors and added high-resolution HLA genotyping. In the later analysis, no new phenotypic data were used to find candidate immune exposures; instead, reliance was placed on TCR beta sequences and their occurrence across donors. Along with the approximately 700-subject first cohort, a separate validation cohort of around 110 different subjects was used. Donor age, sex, ethnicity and CMV serostatus were compiled alongside the repertoire data. Class I and class II HLA loci were covered by the typing at four-digit resolution. Typing coverage differed by locus: A, B, C, DRB1 and DQB1 were typed in roughly 620-630 donors, DQA1 in about 560, DPA1 in nearly 610, and DPB1 in roughly 470. An early release that covered about 600 HLA-typed donors contained 250 to 350 gigabases of sequencing data and tens of millions of unique TCR sequences. Several DR-DQ haplotypes were handled as single units for association and clustering because linkage in the cohort was strong. On average, roughly 240,000 unique TCR beta nucleotide sequences were sequenced per donor among about 400 genotyped donors of the cohort, with about 19% of those sequences being non-productive. Of the approximately 400 genotyped donors, 75% to 85% were placed in the genetic ancestry cluster associated with self-reported Caucasian donors. A later genetic analysis used genome-wide SNP genotypes for about 65% of the 666 donors, treating that subset as a discovery cohort. The study combined high-throughput TCR immunosequencing, statistical association of individual TCRs with disease status, and machine learning to predict cytomegalovirus infection status. In an earlier analysis of 587 of the donors, high-throughput TCR beta sequencing was used to judge whether each TCR beta V gene segment behaved as functional or pseudogenic. Results the study describes overall, beyond this receptor: In a later analysis, several top co-occurrence clusters were reported to appear linked to parvovirus B19, influenza, CMV and Epstein-Barr virus. A group of highly shared sequence variants was considered likely to be a technical artifact of the sequencing pipeline. In vitro tests confirmed that a few of the cytomegalovirus-associated TCR beta chains recognize cytomegalovirus antigens. Presence/absence analyses assumed roughly uniform sequencing depth across donors, an assumption that may not hold. Compared with the approximately 670-donor mean, donors in an Asian-associated ancestry cluster had fewer N-insertions in productive TCRs, according to a later genetic analysis. While some public TCRs were present in many individuals, most TCR sequences turned up only very rarely across donors. In a later analysis, most CMV-associated TCR beta chains were found to appear HLA-restricted, with HLA associations seemingly driven largely by CMV exposure. Linkage disequilibrium might explain the correlated functional status among segregating V segments, but an unknown experimental factor could not be ruled out. In an earlier analysis of 587 of the donors, most TCR beta V segments appeared in productive rearrangements about 87% or about 30% of the time, broadly matching IMGT annotations. Strong co-occurrence of HLA alleles, especially DR and DQ, made assigning TCR associations to individual alleles difficult. Some IMGT-functional V segments, including TRBV6-2 and TRBV6-3, could not be distinguished by the 87-base-pair reads and were therefore excluded. V-gene and J-gene trimming of TCR beta chains was associated with a missense DCLRE1C variant in a later genetic analysis, and the association was replicated in an independent cohort. A later analysis associated approximately 17,000 TCR beta sequences with specific HLA alleles at a false discovery rate of 0.05. HLA typing was unavailable for some donors at each locus, so association tests used only the typed subset. The authors suggested that the approach could potentially be extended to other disease states and immunological phenotypes. The study listed 164 TCR beta chains as associated with cytomegalovirus. The only immune exposure information available for the cohort was CMV serostatus. A later analysis found that HLA-associated TCR beta chains were more clonally expanded and had lower generation probabilities than equally common non-associated chains. A later analysis found that TCR association rates varied across HLA loci, with DRB1 alleles showing the most associated TCRs and HLA-C alleles the fewest. This cohort had only TCR beta chains sequenced, and the lack of alpha or paired-chain data limited which features could be detected. Cytomegalovirus status was reported to be diagnosed by the classifier with high specificity and sensitivity in both the original and validation cohorts. A further reported finding was that TCR beta sequences accurately predicted the HLA-A and HLA-B alleles for most subjects in the first cohort. Because counts were too low, around 17 rarely observed V segments, including chromosome 9 orphons, were left out of the earlier analysis of 500 to 650 of the donors.

Details on this clone: No cognate antigen has been identified for it. No base-level quality is on record; no much larger clone is a single base apart.

Library creation used the immunoSEQ multiplex PCR assay. For the multiplex PCR, a mixture combining 60 forward primers for TCR Vbeta segments and 13 reverse primers for TCR Jbeta segments was used. The CDR3 region of rearranged TCR beta genes was amplified from genomic DNA with a multiplex PCR assay. On the Illumina HiSeq System, the amplified TCR beta libraries were sequenced as 87-base-pair reads. In the original analysis: Across the 700 or so repertoires, a later analysis counted approximately 83 million unique TCR beta chains, 9 million to 14 million of which were shared by at least two donors. Raw reads were error-corrected and collapsed into unique sequences by a nearest-neighbor algorithm in which closely related sequences were merged to remove PCR and sequencing errors. Alignment of CDR3 sequences to IMGT reference sequences was used to assign V, D and J gene segments. For a sequence to be retained, a match of at least six nucleotides to both a V gene segment and a J gene segment was required. Rearrangements were called productive when the CDR3 lacked stop codons and stayed in frame with V and J; all others were non-productive. CDR3 was defined according to IMGT convention as the region running from the second conserved V-encoded cysteine to the conserved J-encoded phenylalanine. The earlier analysis of a few hundred of the donors excluded any sequence lacking an unambiguous match to a single V gene segment. An earlier analysis of several hundred of the donors called V segments functional above 56.7% productive rearrangements and segregating when the between-donor standard deviation exceeded 5%. A statistical classification framework was built for diagnosing cytomegalovirus status from the catalog of TCR beta chain sequences. V and J gene assignment, in a later analysis, came from comparing TCR nucleotide sequences with IMGT/GENE-DB human TR gene sequences. The TCRdist pipeline was used in a later analysis to assign CDR3 sequences and most-parsimonious VDJ recombination scenarios. In a later analysis, every TCR beta chain was defined by the combination of its CDR3 amino acid sequence and its V-gene family, and reads without a unique V-gene family were dropped. A later analysis removed 450 to 600 highly shared, low-generation-probability nucleotide sequences to deal with suspected cross-contamination and a sequencing artifact. For each public chain, a later analysis derived a clonal expansion index from normalized ranks of inferred template counts within each repertoire. Generation probabilities in a later analysis came from a VDJ recombination model fitted to out-of-frame rearrangements, and those results were checked against IGoR. A later analysis scored TCR-TCR, TCR-HLA and TCR-CMV co-occurrence with hypergeometric tests, applying a repertoire-size bias correction to TCR pairs. A later analysis estimated false discovery rates by permuting HLA or CMV assignments 20 times. In a later analysis, co-occurring TCRs were grouped using DBSCAN, and TCRdist sequence similarity was added for clustering within HLA-allele-positive subsets. Co-occurrence clustering excluded repertoires with fewer than 30,000 or more than 120,000 public chains, plus five with anomalous nucleotide sharing. The table was pulled from immuneACCESS by TCRdb, which kept in-frame rearrangements only. Such tables lose some clones; where checked, under half of the loss comes from unresolved V genes, and the rest has no known cause. That table furnishes V, J and clone size, whereas the DNA furnished D and trimming. The sample table contains about 190,000 clones; only one count was recorded for around 83% of them. Over 1.5% of the sample is taken by the ten largest.

Based on the germline V gene (reference sequence), the CDR1 and CDR2 sequences are SEHNR and FQNEAQ. The CDR3 goes from the cysteine to the phenylalanine over 15 residues. Of the read, only the CDR3 DNA is kept; its 45 bases are in frame from base 1. The V end gives up 5 bases and the J end 10 bases, leaving 12 bases in the junction not matched to a gene. The cohort comprised more than 550 healthy bone marrow donors. At the time of sampling, every cohort member was nominally healthy, though immune exposures that went unrecorded were likely present. The donor tested CMV seropositive and was one of the 289 seropositive cohort members. Every donor gave a peripheral blood sample, and the peripheral blood mononuclear cells from that sample were used for TCR beta sequencing. Genomic DNA was extracted from the blood cell samples with the Qiagen DNeasy Blood Extraction Kit.

This receptor was obtained from a man aged 35 to 55 in good health and CMV-seropositive. The chain joins TRBV7-9 to TRBJ2-1; TRBD2 aligns with 9 central bases. The specimen sequenced was PBMCs. DNA sequence: TGTGCCAGCAGCCCCCGGGGTAGGCTAGCGGGAGAGCAGTTCTTC. Its translation is CASSPRGRLAGEQFF.